Sequencing of this T cell receptor (beta chain) was carried out in a study of T cell responses to AZD1222 COVID-19 vaccine. Findings of the study overall: Targeting of unmutated variant regions was reportedly seen in nearly half of spike-specific TCRs. A rise in Spike-specific TCR breadth and depth followed two AZD1222 doses. Clonal diversity was possibly underestimated, and the donors were mostly white British, with more females. Spike-wide vaccine-associated CD4 TCRs dominated at 160-218 and 743-854.

As regards this clone: The antigen is undetermined.

Using immunoSEQ multiplex PCR, the repertoire was profiled, and TCRdb retains in-frame clones only, with some absent. This table has around 120,000 clones, about 92% appearing once. Germline V gene lookup returns CDR1 KGHSH and CDR2 LQKENI. This CDR3 has 16 residues. The V segment lost 3 bases and the J segment 6 bases; nucleotides outside the gene matches: 11. The receptor was isolated from an adult who received the AZD1222 COVID-19 vaccine. The specimen was peripheral blood, collected 28 days after the second AZD1222 dose. This rearrangement joins TRBV18 to TRBJ1-1; 9 bases align to TRBD1. The CDR3 DNA reads TGTGCCAGCTCACCCCCGGGACAGGGCTGGGGAGCTGAAGCTTTCTTT. Residues: CASSPPGQGWGAEAFF.